These T cell receptor beta chains were read from a single sample in a study of OX40 agonist ivuxolimab in advanced cancers. Clones were read by immunoSEQ multiplex PCR, and TCRdb kept only the in-frame ones, dropping some. The sample has about 25,000 clones, approximately 81% seen once. The sample here was CD4+ or CD8+ T cells sorted from blood, taken in a trial of the OX40 agonist ivuxolimab. The origin of the receptors is an adult with an advanced solid tumor such as melanoma, head and neck, liver or kidney cancer. The CDR3 runs from the conserved cysteine through the conserved F or W. A D gene is named only where the DNA matches it firmly. Clone size is shown for a subset of rows, as once, few, many or a class of expanded clone.

clone_size: .
v_call: TRBV20-1
j_call: TRBJ2-7
d_call: .
cdr3_nt: TGCAGTGCCCTCGGGGGAGAGCAGTACTTC
cdr3_aa: CSALGGEQYF

clone_size: .
v_call: TRBV7-3
j_call: TRBJ2-7
d_call: TRBD2
cdr3_nt: TGTGCCAGCAGCTTAGTAGCGGGAGGAGCGGGAGAGCAGTACTTC
cdr3_aa: CASSLVAGGAGEQYF

clone_size: medium-sized
v_call: TRBV7-2
j_call: TRBJ1-5
d_call: .
cdr3_nt: TGTGCCAGCAGTCTCGAGGGGTCCCTTCTTCATCCGCCCCAGCATTTT
cdr3_aa: CASSLEGSLLHPPQHF

clone_size: few
v_call: TRBV4-1
j_call: TRBJ2-7
d_call: .
cdr3_nt: TGCGCCAGCAGCCAAGATTGGTCTAGTGGGTACGAGCAGTACTTC
cdr3_aa: CASSQDWSSGYEQYF

clone_size: .
v_call: TRBV19
j_call: TRBJ2-7
d_call: TRBD1
cdr3_nt: TGTGCCAGTAGATGGGACAGGGGCGACGAGCAGTACTTC
cdr3_aa: CASRWDRGDEQYF

clone_size: .
v_call: TRBV14
j_call: TRBJ2-1
d_call: TRBD2
cdr3_nt: TGTGCCAGCAGCCTAGCGGGGGGCAATGAGCAGTTCTTC
cdr3_aa: CASSLAGGNEQFF

clone_size: .
v_call: TRBV2
j_call: TRBJ2-5
d_call: .
cdr3_nt: TGTGCCAGCAGTGAAATACGGCCAGATAATGAAGAGACCCAGTACTTC
cdr3_aa: CASSEIRPDNEETQYF

clone_size: .
v_call: TRBV11-2
j_call: TRBJ1-2
d_call: .
cdr3_nt: TGTGCCAGCAGCTTAGGTTCCGGTAACTATGGCTACACCTTC
cdr3_aa: CASSLGSGNYGYTF

clone_size: .
v_call: TRBV9
j_call: TRBJ1-6
d_call: TRBD1
cdr3_nt: TGTGCCAGCAGCCAGGGGACAGTTTTGCATTCACCCCTCCACTTT
cdr3_aa: CASSQGTVLHSPLHF

clone_size: few
v_call: TRBV6-4
j_call: TRBJ2-3
d_call: .
cdr3_nt: TGTGCCAGCAGTGACCTCCCGGGGAGCACAGATACGCAGTATTTT
cdr3_aa: CASSDLPGSTDTQYF

clone_size: .
v_call: TRBV25-1
j_call: TRBJ2-1
d_call: TRBD2
cdr3_nt: TGTGCCAGCAGTGGGGCTAGCGGGGGGCCATACAATGAGCAGTTCTTC
cdr3_aa: CASSGASGGPYNEQFF

clone_size: .
v_call: TRBV7-8
j_call: TRBJ2-1
d_call: .
cdr3_nt: TGTGCCAGCAGCTTAAGGGACAATGAGCAGTTCTTC
cdr3_aa: CASSLRDNEQFF

clone_size: .
v_call: TRBV27
j_call: TRBJ2-3
d_call: TRBD2
cdr3_nt: TGTGCCAGCAGTTTAACCGGCGGGAGGGCCCTCGCAGATACGCAGTATTTT
cdr3_aa: CASSLTGGRALADTQYF

clone_size: .
v_call: TRBV6-1
j_call: TRBJ1-1
d_call: TRBD1
cdr3_nt: TGTGCCAGCAGTGATGGACAGGGCACTAACACTGAAGCTTTCTTT
cdr3_aa: CASSDGQGTNTEAFF

clone_size: many
v_call: TRBV28
j_call: TRBJ2-2
d_call: .
cdr3_nt: TGTGCCAGCAGTCTGGGTAGCTCTCCCGGGGAGCTGTTTTTT
cdr3_aa: CASSLGSSPGELFF

clone_size: .
v_call: TRBV30
j_call: TRBJ2-1
d_call: .
cdr3_nt: TGTGCCTGGAGTGTAGGGGGGGCGGGCTACAATGAGCAGTTCTTC
cdr3_aa: CAWSVGGAGYNEQFF

clone_size: once
v_call: TRBV28
j_call: TRBJ2-3
d_call: .
cdr3_nt: TGTGCCAGCAGTCCTAGGACACTGGCAGGCACAGATACGCAGTATTTT
cdr3_aa: CASSPRTLAGTDTQYF

clone_size: .
v_call: TRBV28
j_call: TRBJ2-7
d_call: TRBD1
cdr3_nt: TGTGCCAGCAGGGAGACAGGGGGCCCCTACGAGCAGTACTTC
cdr3_aa: CASRETGGPYEQYF

clone_size: few
v_call: TRBV20-1
j_call: TRBJ1-2
d_call: .
cdr3_nt: TGCAGTCCAAGGGAGAGAAACTTC
cdr3_aa: CSPRERNF

clone_size: .
v_call: TRBV5-6
j_call: TRBJ2-3
d_call: .
cdr3_nt: TGTGCCAGCAGCCCAAACACAGATACGCAGTATTTT
cdr3_aa: CASSPNTDTQYF

clone_size: .
v_call: TRBV6-4
j_call: TRBJ2-2
d_call: .
cdr3_nt: TGTGCCAGCAGTGAAGGGAACACCGGGGAGCTGTTTTTT
cdr3_aa: CASSEGNTGELFF

clone_size: .
v_call: TRBV28
j_call: TRBJ2-1
d_call: TRBD2
cdr3_nt: TGTGCCAGCACTGAGGGGCTAGCGGGCCTTAATGAGCAGTTCTTC
cdr3_aa: CASTEGLAGLNEQFF

clone_size: .
v_call: TRBV11-3
j_call: TRBJ2-5
d_call: .
cdr3_nt: TGTGCCAGCAGCTTATGGGGGGACCAAGAGACCCAGTACTTC
cdr3_aa: CASSLWGDQETQYF

clone_size: .
v_call: TRBV6-1
j_call: TRBJ2-3
d_call: .
cdr3_nt: TGTGCCAGCAGTGTGCCTGCTTGGGGCACAGATACGCAGTATTTT
cdr3_aa: CASSVPAWGTDTQYF

clone_size: .
v_call: TRBV4-1
j_call: TRBJ2-2
d_call: .
cdr3_nt: TGCGCCAGCAGCCCTGAGGGCAGGGTCGGGACCGGGGAGCTGTTTTTT
cdr3_aa: CASSPEGRVGTGELFF

clone_size: .
v_call: TRBV9
j_call: TRBJ1-1
d_call: .
cdr3_nt: TGTGCCAGCAGCGTTTGGATGAACACTGAAGCTTTCTTT
cdr3_aa: CASSVWMNTEAFF

clone_size: .
v_call: TRBV5-1
j_call: TRBJ2-1
d_call: .
cdr3_nt: TGCGCCAGCAGCCTTACCTCTAGCTCCTACAATGAGCAGTTCTTC
cdr3_aa: CASSLTSSSYNEQFF

clone_size: .
v_call: TRBV29-1
j_call: TRBJ2-2
d_call: TRBD2
cdr3_nt: TGCAGCGTGGAAGGGACTACAGGACGGACCGGGGAGCTGTTTTTT
cdr3_aa: CSVEGTTGRTGELFF

clone_size: .
v_call: TRBV9
j_call: TRBJ2-3
d_call: .
cdr3_nt: TGTGCCAGCAGCCTGACCGGAGATACGCAGTATTTT
cdr3_aa: CASSLTGDTQYF

clone_size: .
v_call: TRBV20-1
j_call: TRBJ2-7
d_call: .
cdr3_nt: TGCAGTGCCCCACACTCCTACGAGCAGTACTTC
cdr3_aa: CSAPHSYEQYF

clone_size: .
v_call: TRBV27
j_call: TRBJ2-7
d_call: .
cdr3_nt: TGTGCCAGCAGTTTAGGCTACGAGCAGTACTTC
cdr3_aa: CASSLGYEQYF

clone_size: .
v_call: TRBV9
j_call: TRBJ1-6
d_call: .
cdr3_nt: TGTGCCAGCAGCGTAGAAAGCTATTCACCCCTCCACTTT
cdr3_aa: CASSVESYSPLHF

clone_size: .
v_call: TRBV30
j_call: TRBJ2-7
d_call: TRBD2
cdr3_nt: TGTGCCTCCACGACTAGCGCCTCCTACGAGCAGTACTTC
cdr3_aa: CASTTSASYEQYF

clone_size: .
v_call: TRBV27
j_call: TRBJ2-7
d_call: .
cdr3_nt: TGTGCCAGCAGTCCTCGGGCTGGTAGGGAGCAGTACTTC
cdr3_aa: CASSPRAGREQYF

clone_size: .
v_call: TRBV11-2
j_call: TRBJ2-7
d_call: TRBD1
cdr3_nt: TGTGCCAGCACCCCCGATATCGGGACAGGGGTGCTAGACTACGAGCAGTACTTC
cdr3_aa: CASTPDIGTGVLDYEQYF

clone_size: .
v_call: TRBV9
j_call: TRBJ2-2
d_call: TRBD2
cdr3_nt: TGTGCCAGCAGCGTAGAAGGTAGCGGGCCCGGGGAGCTGTTTTTT
cdr3_aa: CASSVEGSGPGELFF

clone_size: .
v_call: TRBV6-6
j_call: TRBJ1-5
d_call: .
cdr3_nt: TGTGCCAGCAGCCCCGGCGGGGTCAATCAGCCCCAGCATTTT
cdr3_aa: CASSPGGVNQPQHF

clone_size: .
v_call: TRBV28
j_call: TRBJ2-5
d_call: .
cdr3_nt: TGTGCCAGCAGTTTAGCCGATTCAGCCCAGGCAGAGACCCAGTACTTC
cdr3_aa: CASSLADSAQAETQYF

clone_size: once
v_call: TRBV6-5
j_call: TRBJ2-7
d_call: .
cdr3_nt: TGTGCCAGCAGGGGAGAGTCGGGCGCCTACGAGCAGTACTTC
cdr3_aa: CASRGESGAYEQYF

clone_size: few
v_call: TRBV2
j_call: TRBJ1-2
d_call: .
cdr3_nt: TGTGCCAGCAGTATCAGTCCTCCAGGGTTGTATGGCTACACCTTC
cdr3_aa: CASSISPPGLYGYTF